Below, 4 T cell receptor beta chains from the same sample are listed, as sequenced in a study of T cells in Graves' hyperthyroidism and ophthalmopathy. There were TCR beta CDR3 regions amplified from RNA transcripts. HTBI primers were employed in a first-round RT-PCR of the TCR CDR3. TCRdb reprocessed the multiplex PCR reads via MiXCR and lists one record per CDR3 protein. Altogether hundreds of thousands of distinct CDR3 sequences are present, around 13% being singletons, with the ten largest covering about an eighth. Sequenced material: blood. The receptor source for this set is a woman between 50 and 59 years old with Graves' ophthalmopathy.

This clonotype was picked up a small number of times. One end of the junction varies from germline; a read error may be responsible. This chain uses TRBV10-2 with TRBJ2-1; D gene unclear. The CDR3 covers 14 residues. CDR1 is WSHSY, CDR2 SAAADI, per germline. The CDR3 here is CASTDSSSYNEQSF. DNA of the CDR3: TGCGCCAGCACCGACTCTTCCTCCTACAATGAGCAGTCCTTC.

J is TRBJ2-7 and V is TRBV5-4, with 7 bases fitting TRBD2. Germline CDR1 reads SGHNT; CDR2 reads YYREEE (reference sequence). Losses at the gene ends were 2 bases for V and 2 bases for J; bases not matched to a gene: 4. The CDR3 consists of 14 residues. CDR3 DNA: TGTGCCAGCAGCTTTGGCGGGAGACCCTACGAGCAGTACTTC. Amino acids: CASSFGGRPYEQYF.

In regard to this clonotype: A much larger clone sits a single nucleotide away, making a read error possible. This chain links TRBV28 with TRBJ1-2; D is unresolved. Germline V gene lookup returns CDR1 MDHEN and CDR2 SYDVKM. The CDR3 sequence is 13 residues long. CDR3 sequence reads: CASGLAASYGYTF. CDR3 in DNA: TGTGCCAGCGGTTTAGCCGCAAGCTATGGCTACACCTTC.

The J gene is TRBJ2-1, the V gene TRBV5-6; 9 bases align to TRBD2. The CDR3 covers 15 residues. Germline CDR1 and CDR2: SGHDT and YYEEEE. V shed 4 bases and J 15 bases; nucleotides not matched to a gene: 17. This CDR3 is CASSNLGGRALDLFF. The CDR3 nucleotides read TGTGCCAGCAGCAACCTCGGCGGGAGGGCCCTAGACCTGTTCTTC. Supplemented by reference TRBV5-6 and TRBJ2-1, the full variable domain reads DAGVTQSPTHLIKTRGQQVTLRCSPKSGHDTVSWYQQALGQGPQFIFQYYEEEERQRGNFPDRFSGHQFPNYSSELNVNALLLGDSALYLCASSNLGGRALDLFFGPGTRLTVL.